One sample yielded the 27 T cell receptor beta chains listed below, sequenced in a study of OX40 agonist ivuxolimab in advanced cancers. The method was immunoSEQ multiplex PCR; TCRdb's version includes in-frame clones alone and lacks a portion of them. In the table there are about 64,000 clones, 85% of which are singletons. The sequenced sample was CD4+ or CD8+ T cells sorted from blood, obtained in a trial of the OX40 agonist ivuxolimab. The receptors originated from an adult with an advanced solid tumor such as melanoma, head and neck, liver or kidney cancer.

The CDR3 region has the DNA TGTGCCAGCAGTGAATCCATTAGCAATCAGCCCCAGCATTTT. It codes for CASSESISNQPQHF. The chain employs TRBV2 and TRBJ1-5; D gene uncertain. CDR1 and CDR2 from the germline V gene are SNHLY and FYNNEI. The CDR3 runs 14 residues. V lost 2 bases, J lost 0 bases, and 5 bases lay in between.

DNA of the CDR3: TGTGCCAGCAGTGCAAGAGGGAACACTGAAGCTTTCTTT. Its translation: CASSARGNTEAFF. The chain couples TRBV2 to TRBJ1-1; D is undetermined. V gave up 4 bases and J gave up 1 base, with 7 bases separating them. This CDR3 is 13 amino acids long. The germline gives CDR1 SNHLY, CDR2 FYNNEI.

This chain uses TRBV2 with TRBJ1-6; D remains ambiguous. V was pared by 5 bases and J by 14 bases, with 16 bases between. The CDR3 contains 13 residues. Looked up from germline, CDR1 is SNHLY and CDR2 is FYNNEI. CDR3 bases: TGTGCCAGCAGTCCTTACCCCAAGGAGACCCTCCACTTT. Translation gives CASSPYPKETLHF.

In this sample, this clone turned up once. This CDR3 reads CASSSGASGYTIYF. The DNA of the CDR3 is TGCGCCAGCAGCTCAGGGGCTTCCGGATACACCATATATTTT. The chain has TRBV5-1 and TRBJ1-3; TRBD1 is a possible D gene (6 bases). CDR3 length: 14 amino acids. Germline CDR1 is SGHRS and CDR2 is YFSETQ. V lost 3 bases, J lost 8 bases, and 15 bases lay in between.

The rearrangement links TRBV19 to TRBJ1-2; 7 bases agree with TRBD1. Germline V gene lookup returns CDR1 LNHDA and CDR2 SQIVND (reference sequence). Germline trimming cut 3 bases from V and 8 bases from J; bases unmatched to any gene: 12. The CDR3 has 15 residues. The CDR3 sequence: CASSITEQGIDGYTF. The DNA of the CDR3 is TGTGCCAGTAGTATTACCGAACAGGGGATCGACGGCTACACCTTC.

The chain has TRBV29-1 and TRBJ2-3; the D gene is possibly TRBD1 (6 bases). V lost 6 bases, J lost 4 bases, and 14 bases lay in between. This CDR3 contains 13 residues. CDR1 SQVTM and CDR2 ANQGSEA come from the germline V gene. The CDR3 nucleotides are TGCAGCGTGACTGCACAGGGTTCAGATACGCAGTATTTT. Encoded protein: CSVTAQGSDTQYF.

The gene calls are TRBV30 and TRBJ1-3, with no clear D. CDR1 and CDR2 (germline): GTSNPN, SVGIG (reference sequence). V lost 3 bases to trimming and J lost 0 bases, with 15 bases between them. The CDR3 contains 16 residues. The CDR3 is CAWSSRDGRSGNTIYF. CDR3 coding DNA: TGTGCCTGGAGCTCCCGTGACGGCCGCTCTGGAAACACCATATATTTT.

This chain joins TRBV30 and TRBJ1-1; possibly TRBD1 for D (5 bases). V lost 5 bases to trimming and J lost 11 bases, with 21 bases between them. Germline V gives CDR1 GTSNPN, CDR2 SVGIG (reference sequence). This CDR3 contains 13 residues. CDR3 sequence: CAWDPGALVKAFF. CDR3 nucleotides: TGTGCCTGGGACCCCGGGGCGTTAGTAAAGGCTTTCTTT.

The rearrangement joins TRBV5-1 to TRBJ1-1, with D perhaps TRBD1 (6 bases). CDR1 is SGHRS, CDR2 YFSETQ, per germline. Trimming cost V 1 base and J 0 bases, with 22 bases left between them. The CDR3 contains 19 residues. CDR3 in amino acids: CASSLSPTGGPFMNTEAFF. The CDR3 nucleotides read TGCGCCAGCAGCTTGTCGCCCACCGGGGGGCCTTTCATGAACACTGAAGCTTTCTTT.

J is TRBJ1-3 and V is TRBV6-4; D ambiguous. This CDR3 contains 14 residues. The germline V gene has CDR1 MRHNA and CDR2 SNTAGT. V was cut by 2 bases and J by 2 bases, with 7 bases left in between. CDR3 nucleotide sequence: TGTGCCAGCAGTGACCAGGTCCCTGGAAACACCATATATTTT. This codes for CASSDQVPGNTIYF.

J is TRBJ2-1 and V is TRBV7-9; tentatively, D is TRBD1 (5 bases). The V gene's germline CDR1 is SEHNR and CDR2 FQNEAQ (reference sequence). V lost 0 bases and J 2 bases, leaving 8 bases between the germline ends. The CDR3 extends over 15 amino acids. CDR3 in DNA: TGTGCCAGCAGCTTAGCCAGGGTTACCTACAATGAGCAGTTCTTC. Encoded protein: CASSLARVTYNEQFF.

This clone occurred a few times. The V and J genes are TRBV6-1 and TRBJ1-2; D is unclear. CDR3 length: 14 residues. CDR1 is MNHNS, CDR2 SASEGT, per germline. The V end lost 10 bases, the J end lost 6 bases, and 21 bases lay between the germline ends. As DNA, the CDR3 is TGTGCCACCCTCCTGTCTTCGGTAACTGATGGCTACACCTTC. Its protein product is CATLLSSVTDGYTF.

This rearrangement joins TRBV18 to TRBJ2-1; 8 bases map to TRBD2. The CDR3 contains 16 residues. Trimming cost V 0 bases and J 5 bases; bases outside gene matches: 6. Germline assignment: CDR1 KGHSH and CDR2 LQKENI. CDR3 DNA sequence: TGTGCCAGCTCACCACCTGGGCTAGCGGGCAACAATGAGCAGTTCTTC. Protein sequence: CASSPPGLAGNNEQFF.

The chain joins TRBV5-1 to TRBJ2-5, with 7 bases fitting TRBD1. The germline V gene has CDR1 SGHRS and CDR2 YFSETQ. The V gene end was trimmed by 5 bases and the J gene end by 5 bases; junction bases not matched to a gene: 6. CDR3 length equals 13 residues. CDR3 DNA sequence: TGCGCCAGCAGTCAAGCGACAGGGGAGACCCAGTACTTC. Amino acids: CASSQATGETQYF.

The V call is TRBV28, the J call TRBJ1-1; 7 bases fit TRBD1. This CDR3 has 15 amino acids. J lost 0 bases, V lost 5 bases, and 6 bases had no gene match. Looked up from germline, CDR1 is MDHEN and CDR2 is SYDVKM. In DNA, the CDR3 is TGTGCCAGCAGTCCGGGACAGAGGATGAACACTGAAGCTTTCTTT. As protein: CASSPGQRMNTEAFF.

The rearrangement uses TRBV5-4 and TRBJ2-3; 7 bases agree with TRBD1. The ends lost 4 bases at V and 0 bases at J; junction bases unmatched: 8. Germline V CDR1 and CDR2: SGHNT, YYREEE (reference sequence). The CDR3 runs 16 residues. CDR3 loop: CASSASGGTSTDTQYF. CDR3 bases: TGTGCCAGCAGCGCATCAGGGGGAACTAGCACAGATACGCAGTATTTT.

V is TRBV7-8 and J is TRBJ2-3; the match to TRBD2 covers 12 bases. With 4 bases clipped from V and 3 bases from J, the junction kept 5 bases outside the gene matches. In germline, CDR1 is SGHVS, CDR2 FQNEAQ. This CDR3 contains 16 residues. CDR3 sequence: CASSSRTSGVTDTQYF. CDR3 DNA sequence: TGTGCCAGCAGCTCTCGGACTAGCGGGGTTACAGATACGCAGTATTTT.

The J gene is TRBJ2-5, the V gene TRBV29-1; maybe TRBD2 (6 bases). V lost 3 bases and J lost 5, with 19 bases in between. CDR1 and CDR2 from the germline V gene are SQVTM and ANQGSEA. CDR3 length: 15 residues. The CDR3 region has the DNA TGCAGCGTTGAGTTTTCTAGCGCAAGGGGCGAGACCCAGTACTTC. Translating gives CSVEFSSARGETQYF.

V is TRBV28 and J is TRBJ1-5, with TRBD1 matching 9 bases. The germline V gene has CDR1 MDHEN and CDR2 SYDVKM. There are 17 residues in the CDR3. The J segment lost 7 bases and the V segment lost 7 bases, leaving 17 bases of the junction unmatched. CDR3 sequence (DNA): TGTGCCAGCAAACCGGGACAGGGTAAAGGTGTACGCCAGCCCCAGCATTTT. Protein product: CASKPGQGKGVRQPQHF.

The rearrangement uses TRBV13 and TRBJ1-3, with unresolved D. The V gene lost 3 bases and the J gene lost 3 bases, with 3 bases spanning the gap. CDR3 length equals 12 residues. From germline, CDR1 is PRHDT and CDR2 FYEKMQ (reference sequence). This chain's CDR3 is CASSFSGNTIYF. CDR3 sequence (DNA): TGTGCCAGCAGCTTCAGTGGAAACACCATATATTTT.

Here the CDR3 DNA reads TGTGCCAGCAGTGTCAAGCTGAAGGATGGCTACACCTTC. Its translation is CASSVKLKDGYTF. V usage is TRBV2 and J usage is TRBJ1-2, with unresolved D. CDR3 length: 13 residues. Looked up from germline, CDR1 is SNHLY and CDR2 is FYNNEI. Trimming cost V 4 bases and J 6 bases, with 12 bases left between them.

This clone came up a few times. The V and J genes are TRBV20-1 and TRBJ1-1; a possible D gene is TRBD1 (5 bases). V gave up 5 bases and J gave up 4 bases, with 8 bases separating them. The CDR3 is 11 residues long. Germline CDR1 and CDR2: DFQATT and SNEGSKA (reference sequence). In nucleotides, the CDR3 is TGCAGTGCTTCCAGGGTCACTGAAGCTTTCTTT. Translating gives CSASRVTEAFF.

This chain connects TRBV19 to TRBJ2-1; D gene unclear. CDR1 and CDR2 from the germline V gene are LNHDA and SQIVND (reference sequence). V lost 3 bases, J lost 9 bases, and 15 bases lay in between. The CDR3 is made up of 14 amino acids. The CDR3 loop reads CASSIGTPLGEQFF. The CDR3 coding sequence is TGTGCCAGTAGTATTGGCACCCCCCTCGGTGAGCAGTTCTTC.

The chain is built from TRBV28 and TRBJ1-1; D unresolved. In germline, CDR1 is MDHEN, CDR2 SYDVKM. The V gene lost 4 bases and the J gene lost 5 bases, with 17 bases spanning the gap. The length of the CDR3 is 15 residues. The CDR3, as DNA: TGTGCCAGCAGTTCACCGGCAGAGGGAAGGACTGAAGCTTTCTTT. It encodes CASSSPAEGRTEAFF.

CDR3 region: CASSPGHGAETQYF. CDR3 DNA sequence: TGTGCCAGCAGCCCGGGACACGGGGCGGAGACCCAGTACTTC. The chain is built from TRBV7-2 and TRBJ2-5; weak D call: TRBD1 (6 bases). Per germline, CDR1 SGHTA and CDR2 FQGNSA. The CDR3 contains 14 residues. The V end lost 5 bases, the J end lost 5 bases, and 15 bases lay between the germline ends. The full variable domain, completed using reference TRBV7-2 and TRBJ2-5, is GAGVSQSPSNKVTEKGKDVELRCDPISGHTALYWYRQSLGQGLEFLIYFQGNSAPDKSGLPSDRFSAERTGGSVSTLTIQRTQQEDSAVYLCASSPGHGAETQYFGPGTRLLVL.

This clone occurred a few times. The chain is built from TRBV7-2 and TRBJ1-1; 10 positions match TRBD1. Germline V gene lookup returns CDR1 SGHTA and CDR2 FQGNSA. The CDR3 is made up of 13 amino acids. Unmatched junction bases numbered 7, after V lost 5 bases and J lost 10 bases. CDR3 nucleotide sequence: TGTGCCAGCAGCCCGACAGGGGGCATGAGAGCTTTCTTT. Translated: CASSPTGGMRAFF. The full variable domain, rest sourced from reference TRBV7-2 and TRBJ1-1, is GAGVSQSPSNKVTEKGKDVELRCDPISGHTALYWYRQSLGQGLEFLIYFQGNSAPDKSGLPSDRFSAERTGGSVSTLTIQRTQQEDSAVYLCASSPTGGMRAFFGQGTRLTVV.

Remarks on this clone: This specimen includes other DNA sequences encoding the same CDR3. The chain combines TRBV5-1 with TRBJ2-2; a weak D match, TRBD1 (6 bases). Germline loops: CDR1 SGHRS, CDR2 YFSETQ. Trimming stripped 0 bases from V and 0 bases from J, with 9 bases between. The CDR3 runs to 16 residues. CDR3 sequence (DNA): TGCGCCAGCAGCTTGGTTGCAGGGGCGAACACCGGGGAGCTGTTTTTT. It encodes CASSLVAGANTGELFF. Complete variable domain (other parts from reference TRBV5-1 and TRBJ2-2): KAGVTQTPRYLIKTRGQQVTLSCSPISGHRSVSWYQQTPGQGLQFLFEYFSETQRNKGNFPGRFSGRQFSNSRSEMNVSTLELGDSALYLCASSLVAGANTGELFFGEGSRLTVL.